The 29 T cell receptor beta chains given below trace back to one sample, sequenced in a study of shared clonotypes between healthy human individuals. The protocol was immunoSEQ multiplex PCR, while the TCRdb copy is restricted to in-frame clones and leaves out a portion. The sample has around 1.6 million clones; about 98% are singletons. The sequenced sample consisted of naive CD4+ T cells sorted from blood. Subset indicated: CD45RA+ positively selected. The receptors come from a young man in good health.

V is TRBV18 and J is TRBJ1-5, with D possibly being TRBD1 (5 bases). The ends were cut back, 3 bases at V and 0 bases at J, with 18 bases in the middle. The germline V gene encodes CDR1 KGHSH and CDR2 LQKENI. CDR3 length equals 18 residues. The CDR3 sequence is CASSPYSTVGDSNQPQHF. DNA of the CDR3: TGTGCCAGCTCACCGTATAGTACGGTAGGGGATAGCAATCAGCCCCAGCATTTT.

The chain links TRBV5-1 to TRBJ2-3; no definite D call. The ends were cut back, 1 base at V and 3 bases at J, with 12 bases in the middle. The CDR3 extends over 15 amino acids. Germline assignment: CDR1 SGHRS and CDR2 YFSETQ. CDR3 protein: CASSLSFGWTDTQYF. The CDR3 DNA follows: TGCGCCAGCAGCTTGTCTTTTGGGTGGACAGATACGCAGTATTTT.

V usage is TRBV5-6 and J usage is TRBJ2-1, with D possibly being TRBD1 (5 bases). CDR3 size: 16 residues. Germline CDR1 is SGHDT and CDR2 is YYEEEE. V shed 4 bases and J shed 2 bases, with 16 bases lying between them. The CDR3 sequence is CASSPWGVPPYNEQFF. In DNA, the CDR3 is TGTGCCAGCAGCCCCTGGGGCGTCCCCCCCTACAATGAGCAGTTCTTC. Based on the CDR3 plus reference TRBV5-6 and TRBJ2-1, the full variable domain is DAGVTQSPTHLIKTRGQQVTLRCSPKSGHDTVSWYQQALGQGPQFIFQYYEEEERQRGNFPDRFSGHQFPNYSSELNVNALLLGDSALYLCASSPWGVPPYNEQFFGPGTRLTVL.

The chain carries TRBV7-3 and TRBJ2-2, with D perhaps matching TRBD2 (6 bases). Trimming pared 5 bases from V and 4 bases from J, leaving 14 bases between. The CDR3 totals 15 residues. Germline V CDR1 and CDR2: SGHTA, FQGTGA. The CDR3 protein is CASSPLPSVTGELFF. The CDR3, as DNA: TGTGCCAGCAGCCCACTTCCTAGCGTCACCGGGGAGCTGTTTTTT.

This chain joins TRBV15 and TRBJ2-3; D is perhaps TRBD2 (5 bases). The CDR3 totals 13 residues. Germline CDR1 LNHNV, CDR2 YYDKDF (reference sequence). Trimming pared 6 bases from V and 5 bases from J, leaving 12 bases between. The CDR3 nucleotides read TGTGCCACCAGAGACGGGATCATAGATACGCAGTATTTT. Translation gives CATRDGIIDTQYF. Together with reference TRBV15 and TRBJ2-3, the CDR3 gives the full variable domain: DAMVIQNPRYQVTQFGKPVTLSCSQTLNHNVMYWYQQKSSQAPKLLFHYYDKDFNNEADTPDNFQSRRPNTSFCFLDIRSPGLGDTAMYLCATRDGIIDTQYFGPGTRLTVL.

This chain links TRBV25-1 with TRBJ2-5; tentatively, D is TRBD2 (6 bases). The CDR3 runs 17 residues. Trimming took off 1 base at V and 5 bases at J, with 20 bases between the two ends. CDR1 and CDR2 from the germline V gene are MGHDK and SYGVNS. In nucleotides, the CDR3 is TGTGCCAGCAGTGAATTGGACGGAAAACTCCGGGGGGAGACCCAGTACTTC. Translating gives CASSELDGKLRGETQYF. Using reference TRBV25-1 and TRBJ2-5 for the parts outside the CDR3, the full variable domain is EADIYQTPRYLVIGTGKKITLECSQTMGHDKMYWYQQDPGMELHLIHYSYGVNSTEKGDLSSESTVSRIRTEHFPLTLESARPSHTSQYLCASSELDGKLRGETQYFGPGTRLLVL.

The genes are TRBV16 and TRBJ2-5, with a weak D call TRBD1 (6 bases). The CDR3 has 14 residues. Trimming pared 2 bases from V and 4 bases from J, leaving 11 bases between. Germline-derived CDR1 and CDR2 are KGHSY and FQNENV. The CDR3 DNA is TGTGCCAGCAGCCAAGGGACATCGGGAGAGACCCAGTACTTC. It specifies CASSQGTSGETQYF. Together with reference TRBV16 and TRBJ2-5, the CDR3 gives the full variable domain: GEEVAQTPKHLVRGEGQKAKLYCAPIKGHSYVFWYQQVLKNEFKFLISFQNENVFDETGMPKERFSAKCLPNSPCSLEIQATKLEDSAVYFCASSQGTSGETQYFGPGTRLLVL.

The chain employs TRBV28 and TRBJ2-7; D might be TRBD2 (6 bases). CDR1 is MDHEN and CDR2 is SYDVKM in the germline V gene. CDR3 size: 11 residues. For the CDR3, the DNA is TGTGCCAGCAGAGGGATCGGGACGGGGGAAGTG. Its protein product is CASRGIGTGEV.

The chain carries TRBV5-1 and TRBJ1-1; the match to TRBD1 covers 8 bases. This CDR3 has 16 amino acids. CDR1 is SGHRS and CDR2 is YFSETQ in the germline V gene. V lost 7 bases to trimming and J lost 4 bases; unmatched junction nucleotides: 15. DNA for the CDR3: TGCGCCAGCCACCCGGCAGGGGGCATATCAAGCACTGAAGCTTTCTTT. Translation gives CASHPAGGISSTEAFF.

The gene calls are TRBV10-1 and TRBJ1-3, with TRBD1 identical over 8 bases. The CDR3 is made up of 17 amino acids. V was clipped by 5 bases and J by 4 bases; unmatched bases: 13. In germline, CDR1 is WNHNN, CDR2 SYGVQD (reference sequence). Here the CDR3 reads CASSSNRDRFGGNTIYF. The CDR3 nucleotides are TGCGCCAGCAGTTCTAATCGGGACAGGTTCGGAGGAAACACCATATATTTT.

The chain couples TRBV10-3 to TRBJ2-5; D uncertain. The end of the DNA fits TRBJ2-7 better, so the J call may be wrong. Germline V gives CDR1 ENHRY, CDR2 SYGVKD. This CDR3 region has 11 residues. The CDR3 spells CAISALYEQYF. CDR3 sequence (DNA): TGTGCCATCAGTGCTCTTTACGAGCAGTACTTC.

The chain recombines TRBV4-2 with TRBJ2-7; 8 bases map to TRBD2. Germline V gives CDR1 LGHNA, CDR2 YNFKEQ. CDR3 length equals 16 residues. With V trimmed by 4 bases and J by 1 base, 9 bases remained unmatched. The DNA for the CDR3 is TGTGCCAGCAGCCCTGTAGGGGTAGCGGGATCCTACGAGCAGTACTTC. It yields the protein CASSPVGVAGSYEQYF.

The chain couples TRBV5-3 to TRBJ2-1, with 8 nucleotides matching TRBD1. TRBV5-3 is annotated as an ORF whose role is uncertain. V was clipped by 4 bases and J by 9 bases; unmatched bases: 6. The CDR3 is 13 amino acids. CDR3 bases: TGTGCCAGAAGCCACAGGGGGATCTTTGAGCAGTTCTTC. Amino acid sequence: CARSHRGIFEQFF.

The chain combines TRBV6-6 with TRBJ2-5; 10 nucleotides line up with TRBD2. V gave up 5 bases and J gave up 6 bases; unmatched junction bases: 6. The germline V gene encodes CDR1 MNHNY and CDR2 SVGAGI (reference sequence). The CDR3 loop spans 14 amino acids. CDR3 bases: TGTGCCAGCAGTCCTAGCGGGAGCATCCAGACCCAGTACTTC. This gives the protein CASSPSGSIQTQYF.

This sequence joins TRBV29-1 and TRBJ1-1; D is undetermined. V was clipped by 2 bases and J by 4 bases, with 8 bases between them. The CDR3 covers 12 residues. Germline values: CDR1 SQVTM, CDR2 ANQGSEA. The CDR3 DNA follows: TGCAGCGTTGAAAAGGGTGTCACTGAAGCTTTCTTT. The encoded protein is CSVEKGVTEAFF.

This clone was counted a single time. This chain links TRBV5-4 with TRBJ2-3; 13 bases are a match to TRBD2. Unmatched junction bases numbered 6, after V lost 0 bases and J lost 5 bases. The CDR3 runs 17 residues. From germline, CDR1 is SGHNT and CDR2 YYREEE (reference sequence). CDR3 loop: CASSLGGTSGIRDTQYF. The CDR3 DNA sequence: TGTGCCAGCAGCTTGGGGGGGACTAGCGGGATAAGAGATACGCAGTATTTT.

V usage is TRBV14 and J usage is TRBJ2-2; D unresolved. Germline-derived CDR1 and CDR2 are SGHDN and FVKESK. Trimming removed 0 bases from V and 0 bases from J, with 8 bases in between. The CDR3 is made up of 16 amino acids. CDR3 loop: CASSQELKANTGELFF. The CDR3 nucleotides are TGTGCCAGCAGCCAAGAGTTAAAGGCGAACACCGGGGAGCTGTTTTTT.

The rearrangement links TRBV5-1 to TRBJ2-5; the match to TRBD2 covers 12 bases. The junction had 9 bases not matched to a gene; V was cut back by 2 bases and J by 7 bases. This CDR3 comprises 16 residues. Germline CDR1 SGHRS, CDR2 YFSETQ. In DNA, the CDR3 is TGCGCCAGCAGCTTCGGTCCTAGCGGGAGGGAGCGGACCCAGTACTTC. Its protein product is CASSFGPSGRERTQYF.

The gene calls are TRBV10-2 and TRBJ2-3; perhaps TRBD1 as D (6 bases). The V end was cut by 2 bases, the J end by 8 bases, with 8 bases between. Per the germline V gene, CDR1 is WSHSY and CDR2 is SAAADI. The CDR3 length is 12 residues. As DNA, the CDR3 is TGCGCCAGCAGTGAGGGGACAATTACGCAGTATTTT. It encodes CASSEGTITQYF.

The CDR3 here is CATFSPSGYNEQFF. The CDR3 DNA follows: TGTGCCACCTTCTCCCCTAGCGGCTACAATGAGCAGTTCTTC. The genes are TRBV19 and TRBJ2-1; 7 bases line up with TRBD2. J lost 3 bases, V lost 10 bases, and 9 bases had no gene match. Germline V CDR1 and CDR2: LNHDA, SQIVND (reference sequence). This CDR3 has 14 residues.

The gene calls are TRBV11-2 and TRBJ2-3, with D possibly TRBD2 on 6 matching bases. There are 16 residues in the CDR3. The V and J ends lost 1 base and 0 bases respectively, with 11 bases between them. CDR1 and CDR2 (germline): SGHAT, FQNNGV. In nucleotides, the CDR3 is TGTGCCAGCAGCTTAGTATTTGGGACTAGCACAGATACGCAGTATTTT. Protein sequence: CASSLVFGTSTDTQYF.

The rearrangement links TRBV2 to TRBJ1-1; D gene unclear. The CDR3 runs to 11 residues. Germline loops: CDR1 SNHLY, CDR2 FYNNEI. V lost 4 bases and J 8 bases, leaving 8 bases between the germline ends. The CDR3 region has the DNA TGTGCCAGCAGTGTAGGTGGGGAAGCTTTCTTT. Translating it yields CASSVGGEAFF. Filled out from reference TRBV2 and TRBJ1-1, the complete variable domain reads EPEVTQTPSHQVTQMGQEVILRCVPISNHLYFYWYRQILGQKVEFLVSFYNNEISEKSEIFDDQFSVERPDGSNFTLKIRSTKLEDSAMYFCASSVGGEAFFGQGTRLTVV.

CDR3 loop: CASSLALAGNTGELFF. Here the CDR3 DNA reads TGTGCCAGCAGCTTAGCTCTAGCCGGGAACACCGGGGAGCTGTTTTTT. The V call is TRBV7-9, the J call TRBJ2-2; TRBD2 is a possible D gene (5 bases). Germline CDR1 SEHNR, CDR2 FQNEAQ (reference sequence). The CDR3 has 16 amino acids. V shed 0 bases and J shed 1 base, with 9 bases lying between them.

The chain joins TRBV27 to TRBJ2-7, with TRBD2 identical over 8 bases. The V segment lost 5 bases and the J segment 4 bases; nucleotides outside the gene matches: 4. The germline CDR1 and CDR2 sequences are MNHEY and SMNVEV (reference sequence). The CDR3 length is 13 residues. The CDR3 DNA sequence: TGTGCCAGCAGTAGCGGGAGTGTTTACGAGCAGTACTTC. Translated: CASSSGSVYEQYF.

This chain links TRBV2 with TRBJ1-4, with D unclear. The V end was cut by 11 bases, the J end by 3 bases, with 16 bases between. This CDR3 has 14 residues. The germline CDR1 and CDR2 sequences are SNHLY and FYNNEI. In nucleotides, the CDR3 is TGTGCCGGCCACGACGGTCAGGCTAATGAAAAACTGTTTTTT. Protein sequence: CAGHDGQANEKLFF.

CDR3 region: CASSSPGQSNTEAFF. The CDR3 DNA reads TGTGCCAGCAGCTCCCCTGGACAGTCGAACACTGAAGCTTTCTTT. V and J are TRBV5-6 and TRBJ1-1; D may be TRBD1 (6 bases). V was cut by 3 bases and J by 1 base, with 13 bases left in between. Germline V lookup: CDR1 SGHDT, CDR2 YYEEEE. This CDR3 is built from 15 residues. Looking up the rest from reference TRBV5-6 and TRBJ1-1 gives the full variable domain: DAGVTQSPTHLIKTRGQQVTLRCSPKSGHDTVSWYQQALGQGPQFIFQYYEEEERQRGNFPDRFSGHQFPNYSSELNVNALLLGDSALYLCASSSPGQSNTEAFFGQGTRLTVV.

Concerning this clone itself: Other DNA sequences within the sample encode an identical CDR3. The chain has TRBV5-1 and TRBJ1-3, with 7 bases identical to TRBD1. Germline V gene lookup returns CDR1 SGHRS and CDR2 YFSETQ. J lost 3 bases, V lost 3 bases, and 3 bases had no gene match. The CDR3 length is 14 residues. CDR3 DNA sequence: TGCGCCAGCAGCTCACAGGGGAGTGGAAACACCATATATTTT. Its translation: CASSSQGSGNTIYF.

This rearrangement joins TRBV5-1 to TRBJ2-1, with a weak D call TRBD1 (6 bases). The V gene's germline CDR1 is SGHRS and CDR2 YFSETQ. This CDR3 has 18 residues. Trimming cost V 0 bases and J 2 bases, with 18 bases left between them. The CDR3 nucleotides read TGCGCCAGCAGCTTGGAACCCTGGGGGCAGTATGCCTACAATGAGCAGTTCTTC. Its translation: CASSLEPWGQYAYNEQFF. Based on the CDR3 plus reference TRBV5-1 and TRBJ2-1, the full variable domain is KAGVTQTPRYLIKTRGQQVTLSCSPISGHRSVSWYQQTPGQGLQFLFEYFSETQRNKGNFPGRFSGRQFSNSRSEMNVSTLELGDSALYLCASSLEPWGQYAYNEQFFGPGTRLTVL.

The chain combines TRBV5-1 with TRBJ2-1; D not certain. CDR3 length equals 14 residues. Germline-derived CDR1 and CDR2 are SGHRS and YFSETQ. V was cut by 3 bases and J by 3 bases, with 10 bases left in between. CDR3: CASSSNGRYNEQFF. The CDR3 DNA reads as TGCGCCAGCAGCTCGAACGGACGCTACAATGAGCAGTTCTTC.